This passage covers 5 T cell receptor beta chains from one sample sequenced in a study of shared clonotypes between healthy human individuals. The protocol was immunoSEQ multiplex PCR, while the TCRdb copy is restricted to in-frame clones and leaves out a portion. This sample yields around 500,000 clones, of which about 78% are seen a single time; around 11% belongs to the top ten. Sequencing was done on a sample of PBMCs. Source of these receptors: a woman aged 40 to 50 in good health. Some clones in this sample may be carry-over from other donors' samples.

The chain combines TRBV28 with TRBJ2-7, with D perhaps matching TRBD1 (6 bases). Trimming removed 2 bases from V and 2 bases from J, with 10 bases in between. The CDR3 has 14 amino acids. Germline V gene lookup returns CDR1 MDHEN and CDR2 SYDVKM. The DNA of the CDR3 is TGTGCCAGCAGTTTACCCACAGGGACCTACGAGCAGTACTTC. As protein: CASSLPTGTYEQYF.

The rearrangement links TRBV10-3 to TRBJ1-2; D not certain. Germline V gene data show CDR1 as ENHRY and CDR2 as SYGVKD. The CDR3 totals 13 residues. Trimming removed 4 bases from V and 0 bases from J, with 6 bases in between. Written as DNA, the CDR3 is TGTGCCATCAGTGGTTCGACTAACTATGGCTACACCTTC. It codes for CAISGSTNYGYTF.

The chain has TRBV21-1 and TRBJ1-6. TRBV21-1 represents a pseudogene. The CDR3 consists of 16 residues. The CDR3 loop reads CASSKFGGSYNSPLHF. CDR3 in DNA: TGTGCCAGCAGCAAATTTGGGGGTTCCTATAATTCACCCCTCCACTTT.

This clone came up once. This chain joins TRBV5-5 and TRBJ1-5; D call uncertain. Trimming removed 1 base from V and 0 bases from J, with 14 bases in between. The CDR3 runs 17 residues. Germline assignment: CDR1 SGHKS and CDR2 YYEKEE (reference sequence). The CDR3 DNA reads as TGTGCCAGCAGCTTGAGTCCCGTACTGTATAGCAATCAGCCCCAGCATTTT. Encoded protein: CASSLSPVLYSNQPQHF.

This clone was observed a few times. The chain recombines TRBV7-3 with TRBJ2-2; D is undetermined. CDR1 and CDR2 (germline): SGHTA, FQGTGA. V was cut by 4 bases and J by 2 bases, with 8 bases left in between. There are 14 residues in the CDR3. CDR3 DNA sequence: TGTGCCAGCAGCTCGGATCATAACACCGGGGAGCTGTTTTTT. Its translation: CASSSDHNTGELFF.